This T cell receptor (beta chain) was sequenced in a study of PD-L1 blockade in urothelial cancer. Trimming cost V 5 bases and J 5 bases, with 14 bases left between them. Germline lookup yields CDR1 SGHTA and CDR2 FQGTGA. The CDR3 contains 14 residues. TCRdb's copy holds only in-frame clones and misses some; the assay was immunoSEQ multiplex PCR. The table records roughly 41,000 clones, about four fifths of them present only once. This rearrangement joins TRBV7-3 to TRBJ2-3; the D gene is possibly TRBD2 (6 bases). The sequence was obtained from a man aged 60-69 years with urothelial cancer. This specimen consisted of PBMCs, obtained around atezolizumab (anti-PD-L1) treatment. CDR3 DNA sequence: TGTGCCAGCAGCACGAACAGACTAGGAGATACGCAGTATTTT. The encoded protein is CASSTNRLGDTQYF.